This TCR beta chain appears in the sequencing data of a study of Ad26.COV2.S vaccination and SARS-CoV-2 variants. Only in-frame clones appear in the TCRdb table, and some are missing; sequencing was by immunoSEQ multiplex PCR. The sample shows roughly 460,000 clones, 80% to 90% of them seen only once. The treatment here: 15 to 20 received Ad26.COV2.S at low or high dose, single or two shots; roughly five received placebo; per-sample allocation not given. Collection of the samples took place on day 63 after the first injection of vaccine or placebo. Germline V gives CDR1 SQVTM, CDR2 ANQGSEA. V shed 4 bases, J shed 2 bases, and the junction held 9 bases outside the gene matches. The CDR3 length is 15 residues.

This chain connects TRBV29-1 to TRBJ1-2, with TRBD1 matching 8 bases. The sample in question was peripheral blood, obtained in a trial of Ad26.COV2.S vaccine versus placebo. The sequence was collected from a person aged 18-65 years who received the Ad26.COV2.S COVID-19 vaccine or a placebo. CDR3 coding DNA: TGCAGCGTTGCGGACAGGGACCTGAGGAACTATGGCTACACCTTC. Its protein product is CSVADRDLRNYGYTF.